This T cell receptor (beta chain) emerged from a study of cytomegalovirus exposure and HLA in healthy donors. Study at large: Membership in the Caucasian-associated ancestry cluster was found for approximately 85% of about 430 genotyped donors.

The germline gives CDR1 MNHEY, CDR2 SMNVEV (reference sequence). V was pared by 7 bases and J by 4 bases, with 7 bases between. CDR3 length: 12 residues. It was healthy bone marrow donors who served as donors. In regard to this clone: Its cognate antigen is unknown.

The PCR employed 60 Vbeta primers together with 13 Jbeta primers. Sequencing used immunoSEQ multiplex PCR; TCRdb keeps in-frame clones, though not all of them. The data show fewer than 250,000 clones, with roughly four fifths seen just once and approximately 2.8% held by the top ten. General study results and limits: Among TCR sequences, most were rare, though some public TCRs appeared in many donors.

The origin of this receptor is a woman aged 30 to 39 in good health and CMV-seropositive. V gene TRBV27 combines with J gene TRBJ2-2; D not resolved. Sequencing was done on a sample of PBMCs. The CDR3 loop is CASTTGTGELFF. The DNA for the CDR3 is TGTGCCAGCACCACGGGCACCGGGGAGCTGTTTTTT.